This paragraph reports one TCR beta chain. These data belong to a study of blood T cell repertoires in COVID-19. In germline, CDR1 is MDHEN, CDR2 SYDVKM. Deletions cut 6 bases from V and 0 bases from J, with 12 bases between. The CDR3 spans 15 residues. Individuals aged 18 to 89 years were recruited from 24 US areas. Study processing details: Scientists estimated how many nucleated cells there were by amplifying reference gene primers. Some clones are missing from TCRdb's copy, which holds only in-frame ones; the method was immunoSEQ multiplex PCR. V, J and clone size are those of that table, while D and trimming were read from the DNA. The sample has hundreds of thousands of clones; around 80% are singletons.

The TCR was taken from a young man with acute COVID-19. The chain couples TRBV28 to TRBJ2-1; perhaps TRBD1 as D (5 bases). Sequencing was carried out using PBMCs or T cells enriched from blood (not recorded which). The CDR3 sequence is CASRLDTSSYNEQFF. As DNA, the CDR3 is TGTGCCAGCAGGTTGGACACGAGCTCCTACAATGAGCAGTTCTTC.